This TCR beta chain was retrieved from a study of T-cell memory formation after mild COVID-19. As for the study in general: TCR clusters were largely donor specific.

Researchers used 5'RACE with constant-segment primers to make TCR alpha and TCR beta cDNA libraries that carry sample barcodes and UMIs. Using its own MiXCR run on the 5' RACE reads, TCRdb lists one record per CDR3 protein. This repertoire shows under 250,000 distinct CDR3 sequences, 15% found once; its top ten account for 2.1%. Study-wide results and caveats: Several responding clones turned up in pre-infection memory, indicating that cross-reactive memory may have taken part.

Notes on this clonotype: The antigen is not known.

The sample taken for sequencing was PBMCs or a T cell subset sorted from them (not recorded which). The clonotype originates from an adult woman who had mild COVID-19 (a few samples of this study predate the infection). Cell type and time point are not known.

CDR3 DNA sequence: TGTGCCAGCAGCTTAGCAAGTGGGGGCAGGACTGAAGCTTTCTTT. Encoded protein: CASSLASGGRTEAFF. V and J are TRBV7-9 and TRBJ1-1; D perhaps matches TRBD1 (6 bases). The CDR3 is made up of 15 amino acids. The V end lost 0 bases, the J end lost 5 bases, and 13 bases lay between the germline ends. Germline assignment: CDR1 SEHNR and CDR2 FQNEAQ (reference sequence).